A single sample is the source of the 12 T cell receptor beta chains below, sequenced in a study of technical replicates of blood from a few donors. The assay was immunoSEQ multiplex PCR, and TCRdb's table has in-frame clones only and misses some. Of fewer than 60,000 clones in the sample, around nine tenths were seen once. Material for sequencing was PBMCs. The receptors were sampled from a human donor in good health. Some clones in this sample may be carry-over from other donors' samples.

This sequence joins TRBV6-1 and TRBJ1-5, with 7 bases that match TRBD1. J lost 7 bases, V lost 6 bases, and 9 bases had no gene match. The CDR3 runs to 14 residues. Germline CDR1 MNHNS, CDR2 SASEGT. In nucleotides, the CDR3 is TGTGCCAGCAGCTACGACAGGGAAGGCCAGCCCCAGCATTTT. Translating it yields CASSYDREGQPQHF.

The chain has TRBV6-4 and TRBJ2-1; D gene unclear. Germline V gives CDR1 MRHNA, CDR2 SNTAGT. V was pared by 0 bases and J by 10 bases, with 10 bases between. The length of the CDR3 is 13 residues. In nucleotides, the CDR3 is TGTGCCAGCAGTGACTCAAGTAACAGCGAGCAGTTCTTC. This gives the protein CASSDSSNSEQFF.

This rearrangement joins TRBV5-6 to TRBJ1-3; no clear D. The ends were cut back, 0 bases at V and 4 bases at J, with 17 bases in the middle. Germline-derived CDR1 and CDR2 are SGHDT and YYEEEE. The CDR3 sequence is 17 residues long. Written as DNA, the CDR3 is TGTGCCAGCAGCTTGGATCCCGCCACCCGGGGAGGAAACACCATATATTTT. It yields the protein CASSLDPATRGGNTIYF.

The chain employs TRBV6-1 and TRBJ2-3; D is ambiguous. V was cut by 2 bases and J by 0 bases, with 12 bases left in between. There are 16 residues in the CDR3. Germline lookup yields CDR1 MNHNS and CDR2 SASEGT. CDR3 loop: CASSELYSTSTDTQYF. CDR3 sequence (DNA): TGTGCCAGCAGTGAACTCTATAGCACTAGCACAGATACGCAGTATTTT.

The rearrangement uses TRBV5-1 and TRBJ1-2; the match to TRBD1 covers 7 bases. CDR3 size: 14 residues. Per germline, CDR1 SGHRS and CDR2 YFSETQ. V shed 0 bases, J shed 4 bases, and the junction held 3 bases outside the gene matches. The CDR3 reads CASSLDRDSYGYTF. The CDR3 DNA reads TGCGCCAGCAGCTTGGACAGGGACAGCTATGGCTACACCTTC.

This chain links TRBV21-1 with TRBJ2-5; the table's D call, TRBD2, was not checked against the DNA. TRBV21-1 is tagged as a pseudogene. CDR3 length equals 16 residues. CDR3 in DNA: TGTGCCAGCAGCCCGAAGAATGCGCGGGGCCAAGAGACCCAGTACTTC. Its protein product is CASSPKNARGQETQYF.

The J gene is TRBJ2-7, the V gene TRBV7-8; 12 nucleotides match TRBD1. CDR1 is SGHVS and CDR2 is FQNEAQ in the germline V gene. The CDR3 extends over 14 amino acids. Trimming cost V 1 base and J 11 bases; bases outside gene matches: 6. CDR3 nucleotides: TGTGCCAGCAGCTTAGTCGGGACAGGGGGCTCCAAGTACTTC. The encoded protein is CASSLVGTGGSKYF.

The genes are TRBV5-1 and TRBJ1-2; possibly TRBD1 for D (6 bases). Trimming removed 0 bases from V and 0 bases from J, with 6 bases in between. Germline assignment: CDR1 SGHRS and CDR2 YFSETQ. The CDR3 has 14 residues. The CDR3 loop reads CASSLGTANYGYTF. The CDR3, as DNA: TGCGCCAGCAGCTTGGGGACAGCTAACTATGGCTACACCTTC.

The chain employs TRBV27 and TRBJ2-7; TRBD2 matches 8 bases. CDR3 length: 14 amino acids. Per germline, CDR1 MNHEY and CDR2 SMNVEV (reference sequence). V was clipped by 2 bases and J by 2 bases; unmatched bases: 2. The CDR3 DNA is TGTGCCAGCAGTTTAGCGGGGGGTCCCTACGAGCAGTACTTC. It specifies CASSLAGGPYEQYF.

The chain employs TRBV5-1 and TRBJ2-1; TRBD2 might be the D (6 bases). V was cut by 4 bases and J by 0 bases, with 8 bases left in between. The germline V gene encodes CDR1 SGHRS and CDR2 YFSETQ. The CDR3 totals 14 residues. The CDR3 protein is CASSPGSSYNEQFF. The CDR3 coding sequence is TGCGCCAGCAGCCCCGGGAGCTCCTACAATGAGCAGTTCTTC.

CDR3 sequence (DNA): TGTGCCAGCAGACCCATAACAGGGTACTATGGCTACACCTTC. It yields the protein CASRPITGYYGYTF. The chain employs TRBV11-2 and TRBJ1-2, with D perhaps TRBD1 (6 bases). Germline CDR1 SGHAT, CDR2 FQNNGV. The germline V and J ends were trimmed by 6 bases and 3 bases, with 14 bases remaining between them. The CDR3 has 14 residues.

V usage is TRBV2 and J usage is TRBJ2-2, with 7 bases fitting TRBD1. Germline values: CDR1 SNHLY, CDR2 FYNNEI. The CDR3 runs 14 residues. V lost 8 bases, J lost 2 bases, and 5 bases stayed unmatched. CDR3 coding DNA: TGTGCCAGCGGGCAAGGGGGCAACACCGGGGAGCTGTTTTTT. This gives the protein CASGQGGNTGELFF.